This TCR beta chain was identified during a study of blood T cell repertoires in COVID-19. Study-level background: PBMCs, B-cell-depleted T cells, or T cells were the source of the cDNA or gDNA that made up the material.

The germline V gene encodes CDR1 LNHDA and CDR2 SQIVND (reference sequence). V lost 6 bases, J lost 2 bases, and 10 bases lay in between. CDR3 length: 13 residues. As handled by the study authors: For nucleated cells, counts were estimated from reference gene primer amplification. The protocol was immunoSEQ multiplex PCR, while the TCRdb copy is restricted to in-frame clones and leaves out a portion. That table is the source of V, J and clone size, and D and trimming were worked out from the DNA. The table shows some 100,000 clones, with 85% to 90% occurring only once. The gene calls are TRBV19 and TRBJ2-5; a weak D match, TRBD1 (6 bases). This TCR was sampled from a woman of 80 years or more with active COVID-19. Sequenced material: peripheral blood. This CDR3 reads CASSGTKQETQYF. CDR3 nucleotides: TGTGCCAGTAGCGGGACAAAGCAAGAGACCCAGTACTTC.